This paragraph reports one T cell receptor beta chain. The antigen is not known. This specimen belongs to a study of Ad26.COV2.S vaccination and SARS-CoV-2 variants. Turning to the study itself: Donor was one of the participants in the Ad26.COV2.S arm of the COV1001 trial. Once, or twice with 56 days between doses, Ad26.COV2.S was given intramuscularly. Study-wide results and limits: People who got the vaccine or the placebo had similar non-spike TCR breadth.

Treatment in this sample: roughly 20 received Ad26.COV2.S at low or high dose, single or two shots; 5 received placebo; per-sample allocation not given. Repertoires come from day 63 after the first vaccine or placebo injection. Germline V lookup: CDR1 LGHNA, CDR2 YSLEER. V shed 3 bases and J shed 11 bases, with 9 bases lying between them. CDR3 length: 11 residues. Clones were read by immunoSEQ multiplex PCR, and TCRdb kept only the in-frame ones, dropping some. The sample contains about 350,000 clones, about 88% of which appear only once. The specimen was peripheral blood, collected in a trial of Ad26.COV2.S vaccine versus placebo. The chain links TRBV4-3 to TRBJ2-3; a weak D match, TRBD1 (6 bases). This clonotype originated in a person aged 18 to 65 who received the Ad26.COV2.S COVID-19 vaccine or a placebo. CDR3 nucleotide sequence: TGCGCCAGCAGCCACCAGGGACAGCAGTATTTT. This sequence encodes CASSHQGQQYF.